Listed here are 6 T cell receptor beta chains from one sample, sequenced in a study of cytomegalovirus exposure and HLA in healthy donors. The study ran its PCR with 60 Vbeta and 13 Jbeta primers. Sequencing used immunoSEQ multiplex PCR; TCRdb keeps in-frame clones, though not all of them. The sample records 200,000 to 300,000 clones, roughly 86% being singletons. Sequencing was performed on PBMCs. The source of these receptors is a woman between 35 and 50 years old in good health and CMV-seropositive.

As concerns this clone: Other DNA sequences from this sample encode an identical CDR3 as well. The rearrangement joins TRBV25-1 to TRBJ2-1; TRBD2 aligns across 13 bases. The V segment lost 4 bases and the J segment 7 bases; nucleotides outside the gene matches: 1. Germline lookup yields CDR1 MGHDK and CDR2 SYGVNS. This CDR3 is 14 amino acids long. CDR3 in amino acids: CASSAGLAGNEQFF. The CDR3 DNA is TGTGCCAGCAGTGCGGGACTAGCGGGAAATGAGCAGTTCTTC.

The chain couples TRBV29-1 to TRBJ2-3; 15 nucleotides line up with TRBD2. The CDR3 sequence is 16 residues long. The ends lost 7 bases at V and 2 bases at J; junction bases unmatched: 7. Germline CDR1 SQVTM, CDR2 ANQGSEA. CDR3 nucleotide sequence: TGCAGCGCCGAAGGGACTAGCGGGAGGACCACAGATACGCAGTATTTT. Protein: CSAEGTSGRTTDTQYF.

V gene TRBV10-2 combines with J gene TRBJ2-5; D might be TRBD2 (6 bases). The CDR3 is 14 amino acids. The V gene lost 3 bases and the J gene lost 1 base, with 9 bases spanning the gap. Germline CDR1 reads WSHSY; CDR2 reads SAAADI. CDR3 nucleotides: TGCGCCAGCAGTGACCCGGGACTCCAAGAGACCCAGTACTTC. It yields the protein CASSDPGLQETQYF.

The CDR3 DNA sequence: TGTGCCTGGAGTAAACAGGGGGGGGCAAACTCCTACGAGCAGTACTTC. Protein sequence: CAWSKQGGANSYEQYF. The chain has TRBV30 and TRBJ2-7, with a possible D match to TRBD1 (8 bases). Trimming cost V 2 bases and J 0 bases, with 17 bases left between them. Germline V lookup: CDR1 GTSNPN, CDR2 SVGIG (reference sequence). The CDR3 totals 16 residues.

The genes are TRBV28 and TRBJ1-2, with D unclear. The germline V gene has CDR1 MDHEN and CDR2 SYDVKM. The CDR3 runs 16 residues. The V end was cut by 3 bases, the J end by 3 bases, with 17 bases between. The CDR3 region is CASSFLTVWAYYGYTF. Here the CDR3 DNA reads TGTGCCAGCAGTTTCCTAACCGTTTGGGCCTACTATGGCTACACCTTC.

The rearrangement uses TRBV18 and TRBJ1-1, with D perhaps TRBD1 (6 bases). The length of the CDR3 is 12 residues. Trimming removed 8 bases at V and 6 bases at J, with 13 bases between. Germline lookup yields CDR1 KGHSH and CDR2 LQKENI. The CDR3 sequence: CASRDTRAEAFF. The CDR3 bases are TGTGCCAGCCGGGACACTCGAGCTGAAGCTTTCTTT.